The 6 T cell receptor beta chains given below trace back to one sample, sequenced in a study of metastatic and nonmetastatic thyroid tumors. TCRdb reanalyzed the PCR reads with MiXCR. The sample yields 9,900 or so clones, about 31% seen once. None of the patients had undergone any treatment ahead of thyroid surgery. The sequenced material came from tumor tissue. These receptor sequences come from a female donor with papillary thyroid cancer or a benign thyroid nodule (not recorded which). Some clones in this sample may be carry-over from other donors' samples.

The chain uses TRBV30 and TRBJ1-5; possible D gene TRBD1, 6 bases. The CDR3 extends over 17 amino acids. Trimming left V 4 bases short and J 3 bases short, with 22 bases between. Germline values: CDR1 GTSNPN, CDR2 SVGIG (reference sequence). The CDR3 is CAWKAGEARRDNQPQHF. In nucleotides, the CDR3 is TGTGCCTGGAAGGCAGGGGAGGCCAGACGGGACAATCAGCCCCAGCATTTT.

The V call is TRBV5-5, the J call TRBJ2-3; D ambiguous. V lost 2 bases to trimming and J lost 5 bases, with 12 bases between them. The length of the CDR3 is 14 residues. CDR1 is SGHKS and CDR2 is YYEKEE in the germline V gene (reference sequence). DNA for the CDR3: TGTGCCAGCAGCTTTATTGTCAGTAGAGATACGCAGTATTTT. This codes for CASSFIVSRDTQYF. The entire variable domain, with the rest obtained from reference TRBV5-5 and TRBJ2-3, is as follows: DAGVTQSPTHLIKTRGQQVTLRCSPISGHKSVSWYQQVLGQGPQFIFQYYEKEERGRGNFPDRFSARQFPNYSSELNVNALLLGDSALYLCASSFIVSRDTQYFGPGTRLTVL.

The chain uses TRBV5-1 and TRBJ1-6; the D gene is possibly TRBD1 (5 bases). The length of the CDR3 is 15 residues. Trimming left V 0 bases short and J 8 bases short, with 12 bases between. Germline V lookup: CDR1 SGHRS, CDR2 YFSETQ. Here the CDR3 reads CASSLDGGSDSPLHF. CDR3 coding DNA: TGCGCCAGCAGCTTGGATGGGGGGTCGGATTCACCCCTCCACTTT.

Ten or more counts support this clone. A much larger clone lies a single base off, so this may be a read error. Other DNA sequences of this sample code for an identical CDR3. The rearrangement uses TRBV29-1 and TRBJ2-1; D not resolved. The CDR3 contains 13 residues. The germline CDR1 and CDR2 sequences are SQVTM and ANQGSEA. Trimming stripped 5 bases from V and 5 bases from J, with 13 bases between. CDR3 protein: CSVQVLRHNEQFF. The DNA of the CDR3 is TGCAGCGTTCAGGTGTTACGTCACAATGAGCAGTTCTTC.

This clone was observed at least ten times. The chain couples TRBV29-1 to TRBJ1-3; 7 bases match TRBD1. Trimming cost V 7 bases and J 0 bases; bases outside gene matches: 3. CDR1 and CDR2 (germline): SQVTM, ANQGSEA. The CDR3 sequence is 13 residues long. As DNA, the CDR3 is TGCAGCGCCCGGACAGGCTCTGGAAACACCATATATTTT. It is translated as CSARTGSGNTIYF. Together with reference TRBV29-1 and TRBJ1-3, the CDR3 gives the full variable domain: SAVISQKPSRDICQRGTSLTIQCQVDSQVTMMFWYRQQPGQSLTLIATANQGSEATYESGFVIDKFPISRPNLTFSTLTVSNMSPEDSSIYLCSARTGSGNTIYFGEGSWLTVV.

By frequency in the sample, this clone is medium-sized. CDR3 DNA sequence: TGTGCCAGCAGCCCCTCCACGGGTGGCTACGAGCAGTACTTC. It specifies CASSPSTGGYEQYF. V usage is TRBV7-9 and J usage is TRBJ2-7, with D unclear. Trimming left V 5 bases short and J 3 bases short, with 14 bases between. CDR1 and CDR2 from the germline V gene are SEHNR and FQNEAQ (reference sequence). The CDR3 is made up of 14 amino acids.